This T cell receptor beta chain emerged from a study of blood T cell repertoires in COVID-19. CDR1 is MNHNY, CDR2 SVGAGI, per germline (reference sequence). The CDR3 spans 15 residues. The V end lost 5 bases, the J end lost 6 bases, and 16 bases lay between the germline ends. Repertoires were generated with immunoSEQ multiplex PCR, while TCRdb's copy carries only in-frame clones and drops some. The table lists roughly 40,000 clones, under 90% of them singletons. V is TRBV6-6 and J is TRBJ2-2; tentative D call: TRBD1 (6 bases). The receptor was derived from a man in his 70s with acute or convalescent COVID-19. Source material: peripheral blood. Here the CDR3 reads CASSQQGPASGELFF. The CDR3 DNA is TGTGCCAGCAGTCAACAGGGACCAGCGTCCGGGGAGCTGTTTTTT.